These T cell receptor beta chains were read from a single sample in a study of blood T cells in healthy people across ages. TCRdb reprocessed the 5' RACE reads with MiXCR, giving one entry per CDR3 protein. The table has fewer than 1,000,000 distinct CDR3 sequences, 46% seen once; the top ten hold roughly 18%. Material: blood. The source of these receptors is an elderly man in good health. The CDR3 runs from the conserved cysteine through the conserved F or W. The D gene is left open where the match is weak. Rows give clone size only sometimes, using once, few, many, or a class for an expanded clone.

D gene: TRBD1; clone size: few; J gene: TRBJ2-1; V gene: TRBV12-3/TRBV12-4; CDR3 protein: CASSNPGTGGYNEQFF; CDR3 DNA: TGTGCCAGCAGTAATCCCGGGACAGGGGGCTACAATGAGCAGTTCTTC
D gene: TRBD1; clone size: few; J gene: TRBJ1-2; V gene: TRBV19; CDR3 protein: CASREGAGGYTF; CDR3 DNA: TGTGCCAGTAGAGAGGGGGCAGGTGGCTACACCTTC
D gene: TRBD1; clone size: -; J gene: TRBJ2-5; V gene: TRBV10-3; CDR3 protein: CAISPVQGGRETQYF; CDR3 DNA: TGTGCCATCAGTCCAGTACAGGGGGGTCGAGAGACCCAGTACTTC
D gene: -; clone size: -; J gene: TRBJ2-2; V gene: TRBV5-1; CDR3 protein: CASSRDGTGELFF; CDR3 DNA: TGCGCCAGCAGCCGGGACGGAACCGGGGAGCTGTTTTTT
D gene: -; clone size: few; J gene: TRBJ2-3; V gene: TRBV20-1; CDR3 protein: CSAPWGGRTDTQYF; CDR3 DNA: TGCAGTGCTCCGTGGGGGGGGCGCACGGATACGCAGTATTTT
D gene: TRBD2; clone size: few; J gene: TRBJ2-7; V gene: TRBV15; CDR3 protein: CATSRGKRERHEQYF; CDR3 DNA: TGTGCCACCAGCAGAGGCAAGCGGGAGAGACATGAGCAGTACTTC
D gene: TRBD2; clone size: -; J gene: TRBJ2-1; V gene: TRBV5-1; CDR3 protein: CASSLGTIGGEQFF; CDR3 DNA: TGCGCCAGCAGCCTGGGGACTATTGGTGGTGAGCAGTTCTTC
D gene: -; clone size: few; J gene: TRBJ2-1; V gene: TRBV20-1; CDR3 protein: CSAKDGSFSNEQFF; CDR3 DNA: TGCAGTGCCAAAGACGGTTCTTTCAGCAATGAGCAGTTCTTC
D gene: -; clone size: -; J gene: TRBJ2-4; V gene: TRBV24-1; CDR3 protein: CATSATDAALAKNIQDF; CDR3 DNA: TGTGCCACCAGTGCCACAGACGCGGCACTCGCCAAAAACATTCAGGACTTC
D gene: -; clone size: -; J gene: TRBJ2-1; V gene: TRBV29-1; CDR3 protein: CSGYRVAYNEQFF; CDR3 DNA: TGCAGCGGGTACAGGGTAGCCTACAATGAGCAGTTCTTC
D gene: -; clone size: -; J gene: TRBJ2-7; V gene: TRBV5-1; CDR3 protein: CASSPVLTGYEQYF; CDR3 DNA: TGCGCCAGCAGCCCCGTCCTGACAGGTTACGAGCAGTACTTC
D gene: -; clone size: -; J gene: TRBJ2-3; V gene: TRBV19; CDR3 protein: CASSIAYDLGDTQYF; CDR3 DNA: TGTGCCAGTAGTATAGCTTACGACTTAGGGGATACGCAGTATTTT